This section outlines one T cell receptor (beta chain) sequence together with its context. The sample comes from a study of blood T cell repertoires in COVID-19. Looking at the study overall: Some COVID-19 samples were acute and others convalescent; all came from the United States, Italy and Spain.

Authors' data handling: Using reference gene primer amplification, nucleated cell counts were estimated. The assay was immunoSEQ multiplex PCR, and TCRdb's table has in-frame clones only and misses some. V and J calls and clone size are those listed in that table; D and trimming were worked out from the DNA. The profile shows roughly 220,000 clones, approximately 82% of them singletons. Participant ages covered 18 to 89 years across around 22 US areas. What the recovered Cohort 3 donors had was two negative PCRs, clearance, or symptom resolution. Germline trimming cut 4 bases from V and 7 bases from J; bases unmatched to any gene: 9. The CDR3 totals 14 residues. CDR1 is LGHNA, CDR2 YNFKEQ, per germline.

The TCR comes from a man aged 40-49 years who had recovered from COVID-19. The chain uses TRBV4-2 and TRBJ1-1; 7 nucleotides match TRBD1. Material for sequencing was PBMCs or T cells enriched from blood (not recorded which). CDR3 DNA: TGTGCCAGCAGCCGCGAGACAGGGTATAATGAAGCTTTCTTT. This codes for CASSRETGYNEAFF.